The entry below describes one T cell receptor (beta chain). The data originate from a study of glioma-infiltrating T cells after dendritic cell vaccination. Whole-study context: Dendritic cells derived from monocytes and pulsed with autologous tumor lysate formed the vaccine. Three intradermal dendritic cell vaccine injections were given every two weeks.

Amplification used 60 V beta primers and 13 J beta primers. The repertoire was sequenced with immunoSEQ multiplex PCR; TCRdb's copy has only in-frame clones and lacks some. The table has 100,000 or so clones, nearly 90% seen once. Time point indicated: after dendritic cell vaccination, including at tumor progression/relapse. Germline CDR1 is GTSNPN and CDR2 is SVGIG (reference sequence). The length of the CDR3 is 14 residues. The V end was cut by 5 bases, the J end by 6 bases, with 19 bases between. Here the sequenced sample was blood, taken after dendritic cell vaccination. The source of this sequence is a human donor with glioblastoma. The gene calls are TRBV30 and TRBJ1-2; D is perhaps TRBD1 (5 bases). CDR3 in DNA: TGTGCCTGGGGGGCGGGGAGACGGGGACATGGCTACACCTTC. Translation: CAWGAGRRGHGYTF.